Listed below are T cell receptor beta chains from one sample, sequenced in a study of long-term antiretroviral therapy in people with HIV. Sequencing was performed with immunoSEQ multiplex PCR; in TCRdb, only in-frame clones are kept and a portion is missing. The table records approximately 25,000 clones, over 80% of them present only once. Material: unsorted PBMCs, obtained 0.8 years before starting antiretroviral therapy. The receptors originated from a man between 18 and 29 years old with HIV. CDR3s include the opening cysteine and the closing phenylalanine or tryptophan. Each record gives: clone size, V gene, D gene, J gene, CDR3 protein, CDR3 DNA. D genes are given only for firm matches. Clone size is stated in some rows and not others, as once, few, many or a class when expanded.

>NA|TRBV6-1|NA|TRBJ2-6
CASSEIHSGANVLTF
TGTGCCAGCAGTGAAATTCACTCTGGGGCCAACGTCCTGACTTTC
>NA|TRBV19|NA|TRBJ2-7
CASSIQGSYEQYF
TGTGCCAGTAGTATCCAGGGTTCCTACGAGCAGTACTTC
>NA|TRBV19|NA|TRBJ2-2
CASSLPGATNTGELFF
TGTGCCAGTAGTCTCCCGGGGGCTACGAACACCGGGGAGCTGTTTTTT
>NA|TRBV15|NA|TRBJ1-6
CATSRDLGSPLHF
TGTGCCACCAGCAGAGATCTAGGATCACCCCTCCACTTT
>NA|TRBV7-2|NA|TRBJ1-5
CASSTFRGYQPQHF
TGTGCCAGCAGCACTTTCAGGGGTTATCAGCCCCAGCATTTT
>NA|TRBV25-1|NA|TRBJ1-5
CASSDSGRGPQHF
TGTGCCAGCAGTGACTCAGGGCGTGGGCCCCAGCATTTT
>NA|TRBV19|NA|TRBJ1-3
CASSASLGGNTIYF
TGTGCCAGTAGTGCCTCCTTGGGAGGAAACACCATATATTTT
>once|TRBV2|NA|TRBJ2-5
CAIDFQETQYF
TGTGCCATCGATTTTCAAGAGACCCAGTACTTC
>NA|TRBV4-2|NA|TRBJ1-1
CASSQDRWVSTEAFF
TGTGCCAGCAGCCAAGACAGATGGGTTTCCACTGAAGCTTTCTTT
>NA|TRBV27|TRBD2|TRBJ2-1
CASNQRGHNEQFF
TGTGCCAGCAACCAGCGGGGGCACAATGAGCAGTTCTTC
>NA|TRBV28|TRBD1|TRBJ1-5
CASSRGSTGGGPQHF
TGTGCCAGCAGTCGAGGGTCGACAGGGGGTGGCCCCCAGCATTTT
>NA|TRBV6-1|NA|TRBJ1-1
CASSEIEFMVPGTEAFF
TGTGCCAGCAGTGAAATTGAGTTTATGGTGCCGGGGACTGAAGCTTTCTTT
>NA|TRBV4-3|NA|TRBJ2-7
CASSQDSGGYEQYF
TGCGCCAGCAGCCAAGATTCAGGGGGGTACGAGCAGTACTTC
>NA|TRBV6-5|TRBD2|TRBJ2-7
CASSYVAGGGEQYF
TGTGCCAGCAGTTATGTAGCGGGAGGGGGCGAGCAGTACTTC
>NA|TRBV27|TRBD1|TRBJ2-7
CASTTGGLQQYF
TGTGCCAGCACTACAGGGGGGTTGCAGCAGTACTTC
>NA|TRBV28|TRBD1|TRBJ2-7
CASRGTGGSYEQYF
TGTGCCAGCAGGGGGACAGGGGGCTCCTACGAGCAGTACTTC
>NA|TRBV6-1|NA|TRBJ2-7
CASSHESRQYF
TGTGCCAGCAGCCACGAGAGTAGGCAGTACTTC
>few|TRBV30|NA|TRBJ1-6
CAWRLDPYNSPLHF
TGTGCCTGGCGGTTAGATCCCTATAATTCACCCCTCCACTTT
>NA|TRBV9|TRBD1|TRBJ2-7
CASSPSVGGREYEQYF
TGTGCCAGCAGCCCCAGCGTAGGGGGCAGGGAATACGAGCAGTACTTC
>NA|TRBV28|NA|TRBJ1-4
CASSLRVRRMMFF
TGTGCCAGCAGTTTAAGGGTCCGCCGAATGATGTTTTTT
>NA|TRBV27|TRBD2|TRBJ2-3
CASSTSGGAYADTQYF
TGTGCCAGCAGTACTAGCGGGGGGGCCTACGCAGATACGCAGTATTTT
>NA|TRBV30|NA|TRBJ1-1
CAWSPLGGASNTEAFF
TGTGCCTGGAGCCCCCTGGGGGGGGCCTCGAACACTGAAGCTTTCTTT
>NA|TRBV5-4|NA|TRBJ2-7
CASRDKPRDEQYF
TGTGCCAGCAGGGACAAACCGAGAGACGAGCAGTACTTC
>NA|TRBV4-2|NA|TRBJ2-2
CASSLNTGELFF
TGTGCCAGCAGCCTTAACACCGGGGAGCTGTTTTTT
>NA|TRBV7-3|NA|TRBJ1-1
CASSLSAGWDTEAFF
TGTGCCAGCAGCCTAAGTGCCGGGTGGGACACTGAAGCTTTCTTT
>NA|TRBV4-2|NA|TRBJ2-1
CASSQGSNEQFF
TGTGCCAGCAGCCAAGGGTCAAATGAGCAGTTCTTC
>once|TRBV14|NA|TRBJ2-1
CASSQDIGRGNEQFF
TGTGCCAGCAGCCAAGATATAGGTAGGGGCAATGAGCAGTTCTTC
>NA|TRBV5-1|TRBD1|TRBJ1-1
CASSSGQGRMNTEAFF
TGCGCCAGCAGCTCCGGACAGGGGAGGATGAACACTGAAGCTTTCTTT
>NA|TRBV19|NA|TRBJ1-1
CASSMSQRAEAFF
TGTGCCAGTAGTATGTCCCAACGGGCTGAAGCTTTCTTT
>NA|TRBV5-4|NA|TRBJ2-1
CASSLAGSLASEQFF
TGTGCCAGCAGCTTGGCGGGGTCATTGGCCAGTGAGCAGTTCTTC
>once|TRBV10-3|NA|TRBJ1-2
CAISESRALPGVYNYGYTF
TGTGCCATCAGTGAGTCCAGGGCACTACCCGGGGTATATAACTATGGCTACACCTTC
>once|TRBV30|TRBD2|TRBJ2-1
CAWSKAGADEQFF
TGTGCCTGGAGTAAGGCGGGAGCGGATGAGCAGTTCTTC
>NA|TRBV5-5|NA|TRBJ2-3
CASSLDPSWTDTQYF
TGTGCCAGCAGCTTGGATCCAAGTTGGACAGATACGCAGTATTTT
>NA|TRBV10-3|NA|TRBJ2-1
CATWDFLVGNEQFF
TGTGCCACCTGGGACTTCCTTGTCGGGAATGAGCAGTTCTTC
>NA|TRBV6-4|NA|TRBJ2-7
CASSRGRGWQYF
TGTGCCAGCAGTCGGGGAAGGGGATGGCAGTACTTC
>NA|TRBV5-1|TRBD1|TRBJ2-5
CASSSGQGGDQETQYF
TGCGCCAGCAGCTCCGGACAGGGGGGGGACCAAGAGACCCAGTACTTC
>NA|TRBV5-1|NA|TRBJ1-4
CASSPGGRGGDEKLFF
TGCGCCAGCAGCCCCGGCGGTCGGGGGGGCGATGAAAAACTGTTTTTT
>NA|TRBV7-3|NA|TRBJ2-3
CASSLAGGKDTQYF
TGTGCCAGCAGCTTAGCGGGTGGTAAAGATACGCAGTATTTT
>NA|TRBV7-9|NA|TRBJ2-1
CASSSRETQLYNEQFF
TGTGCCAGCAGTTCACGGGAGACCCAGCTCTACAATGAGCAGTTCTTC
>NA|TRBV27|NA|TRBJ2-6
CASSLSGRRSGANVLTF
TGTGCCAGCAGTTTATCGGGACGCCGGTCTGGGGCCAACGTCCTGACTTTC
>NA|TRBV9|TRBD2|TRBJ2-5
CASSPLAGRYQETQYF
TGTGCCAGCAGCCCACTAGCGGGGAGGTACCAAGAGACCCAGTACTTC
>NA|TRBV4-1|TRBD2|TRBJ2-7
CASSQGKGLAIYEQYF
TGCGCCAGCAGCCAAGGCAAAGGACTAGCGATCTACGAGCAGTACTTC
>few|TRBV7-6|NA|TRBJ2-2
CASSFSGAEDTGELFF
TGTGCCAGCAGCTTCTCGGGGGCTGAGGACACCGGGGAGCTGTTTTTT
>NA|TRBV5-1|NA|TRBJ2-1
CASSLVQSSSYNEQFF
TGCGCCAGCAGCTTGGTGCAATCGAGCTCCTACAATGAGCAGTTCTTC
>NA|TRBV29-1|TRBD2|TRBJ2-7
CSARGISSYEQYF
TGCAGCGCGCGGGGGATCAGCTCCTACGAGCAGTACTTC
>NA|TRBV19|TRBD1|TRBJ2-7
CASSMGGQGAYEQYF
TGTGCCAGTAGTATGGGTGGACAGGGGGCCTACGAGCAGTACTTC
>NA|TRBV10-3|TRBD1|TRBJ2-7
CAIRPGQGEYEQYF
TGTGCCATCAGGCCGGGACAGGGTGAATACGAGCAGTACTTC
>NA|TRBV5-6|NA|TRBJ1-5
CASSSGTQGYSNQPQHF
TGTGCCAGCAGCTCCGGGACCCAGGGTTATAGCAATCAGCCCCAGCATTTT
>NA|TRBV7-6|TRBD1|TRBJ1-5
CASSPGTGDQPQHF
TGTGCCAGTAGCCCCGGGACAGGGGACCAGCCCCAGCATTTT
>once|TRBV9|TRBD2|TRBJ2-7
CASSPWTSGDPHEQYF
TGTGCCAGCAGCCCATGGACTAGCGGGGACCCCCACGAGCAGTACTTC
>NA|TRBV18|TRBD1|TRBJ2-5
CASSPKQGGETQYF
TGTGCCAGCTCACCAAAACAGGGGGGAGAGACCCAGTACTTC
>NA|TRBV27|TRBD2|TRBJ2-2
CATSGTGELFF
TGTGCCACTAGCGGCACCGGGGAGCTGTTTTTT
>few|TRBV4-2|TRBD1|TRBJ1-2
CASSDRDYGYTF
TGTGCCAGCAGCGACAGGGACTATGGCTACACCTTC
>NA|TRBV5-6|NA|TRBJ2-1
CASSSTLRGRRSYNEQFF
TGTGCCAGCAGCTCTACCCTGAGAGGGAGGAGGTCCTACAATGAGCAGTTCTTC